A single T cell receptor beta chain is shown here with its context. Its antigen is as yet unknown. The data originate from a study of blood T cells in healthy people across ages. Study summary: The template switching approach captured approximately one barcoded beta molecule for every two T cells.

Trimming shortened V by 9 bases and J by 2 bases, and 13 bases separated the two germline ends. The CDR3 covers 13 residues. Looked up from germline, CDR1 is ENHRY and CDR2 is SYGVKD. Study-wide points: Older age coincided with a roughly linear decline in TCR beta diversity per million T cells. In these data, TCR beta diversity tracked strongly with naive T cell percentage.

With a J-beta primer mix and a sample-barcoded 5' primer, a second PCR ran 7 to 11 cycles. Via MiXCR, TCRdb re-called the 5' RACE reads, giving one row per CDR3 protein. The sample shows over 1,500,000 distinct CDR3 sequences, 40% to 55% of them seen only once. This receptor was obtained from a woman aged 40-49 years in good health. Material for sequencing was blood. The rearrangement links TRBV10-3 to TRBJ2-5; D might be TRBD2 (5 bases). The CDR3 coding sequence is TGTGCCATTCGGAAGAGGGATCAAGAGACCCAGTACTTC. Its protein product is CAIRKRDQETQYF.